This TCR beta chain originates from a study of beta chain features in type 1 diabetes. Study-wide points: In all four CD4+ subsets, TCRB CDR3 length was significantly, moderately reduced in type 1 diabetes.

The authors reverse transcribed all of the isolated RNA, so sequencing captured expressed TCRB transcripts. The assay was immunoSEQ multiplex PCR, and TCRdb's table has in-frame clones only and misses some. This table holds under 300,000 clones, about 20% found once. V dropped 5 bases and J dropped 2 bases, with 9 bases sitting between them. The CDR3 extends over 13 amino acids. Germline assignment: CDR1 PRHDT and CDR2 FYEKMQ (reference sequence). This clone has more than one count but fewer than ten. Its antigen remains unidentified. Specimen: naive CD4+ T cells from blood. The chain joins TRBV13 to TRBJ1-2, with D perhaps TRBD1 (6 bases). The receptor's source is a middle-aged woman with type 1 diabetes. This CDR3 reads CASSQGQNYGYTF. Here the CDR3 DNA reads TGTGCCAGCAGCCAAGGACAGAACTATGGCTACACCTTC.